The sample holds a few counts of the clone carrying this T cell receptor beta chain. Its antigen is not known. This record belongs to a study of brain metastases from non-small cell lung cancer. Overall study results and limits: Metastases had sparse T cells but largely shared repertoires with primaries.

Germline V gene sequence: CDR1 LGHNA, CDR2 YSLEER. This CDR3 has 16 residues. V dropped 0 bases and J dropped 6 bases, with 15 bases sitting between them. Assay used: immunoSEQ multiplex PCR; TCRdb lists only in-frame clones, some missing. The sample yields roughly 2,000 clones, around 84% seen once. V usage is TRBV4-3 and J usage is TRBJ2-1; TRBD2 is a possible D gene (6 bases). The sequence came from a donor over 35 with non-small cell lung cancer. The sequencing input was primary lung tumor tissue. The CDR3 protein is CASSQDSFGGLNEQFF. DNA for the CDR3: TGCGCCAGCAGCCAAGATAGTTTTGGGGGACTCAATGAGCAGTTCTTC.